Here is one T cell receptor beta chain with its context. The data derive from a study of cytomegalovirus exposure and HLA in healthy donors. With 60 Vbeta and 13 Jbeta primers, the PCR was carried out. TCRdb keeps only in-frame clones here, not all; method: immunoSEQ multiplex PCR. This sample's table has under 200,000 clones. The CDR3 covers 13 residues. Germline V gene sequence: CDR1 GTSNPN, CDR2 SVGIG (reference sequence). V shed 3 bases and J shed 2 bases, with 9 bases lying between them. Sequencing was performed on PBMCs. The sequence was obtained from a man aged 30 to 45 in good health and CMV-seronegative. This chain uses TRBV30 with TRBJ2-3; D unclear. The CDR3 here is CAWRRSNTDTQYF. The CDR3 coding sequence is TGTGCCTGGAGAAGAAGCAACACAGATACGCAGTATTTT.